Given below is one TCR beta chain in context. This entry is derived from a study of T cell clonotyping in hematopoietic cell transplantation. Only in-frame clones appear in the TCRdb table, and some are missing; sequencing was by immunoSEQ multiplex PCR. The table has tens of thousands of clones, almost 97% seen once. The ends were cut back, 3 bases at V and 4 bases at J, with 18 bases in the middle. The CDR3 runs 15 residues. Germline V CDR1 and CDR2: SQVTM, ANQGSEA. Time point meaning: recipient sample about 28 days before transplant, after cytoreduction. This clonotype was sampled from a woman aged 50 to 60 with acute myeloid leukemia. Some clones in this sample may be carry-over from other donors' samples. The specimen comprised peripheral blood mononuclear cells, sampled before stem cell transplant. The rearrangement uses TRBV29-1 and TRBJ1-2; D is possibly TRBD1 (5 bases). CDR3 sequence reads: CSVDAGSGVPYGYTF. The CDR3 bases are TGCAGCGTTGATGCAGGGTCGGGGGTTCCCTATGGCTACACCTTC.